This T cell receptor (beta chain) was recorded in a study of blood T cell repertoires in COVID-19. Produced via immunoSEQ multiplex PCR; TCRdb's table is partial and in-frame only. The sample contains roughly 250,000 clones, 80% to 90% of which appear only once. The specimen sequenced was PBMCs or T cells enriched from blood (not recorded which). The source is a woman aged 18-29 years who had recovered from COVID-19.

The CDR3 loop reads CASSVAGIPYNQPQHF. The CDR3 nucleotides are TGTGCCAGCAGTGTGGCGGGAATTCCCTATAATCAGCCCCAGCATTTT. The chain recombines TRBV2 with TRBJ1-5; D remains ambiguous. This CDR3 is built from 16 residues. Deletions cut 4 bases from V and 4 bases from J, with 17 bases between. CDR1 and CDR2 (germline): SNHLY, FYNNEI.